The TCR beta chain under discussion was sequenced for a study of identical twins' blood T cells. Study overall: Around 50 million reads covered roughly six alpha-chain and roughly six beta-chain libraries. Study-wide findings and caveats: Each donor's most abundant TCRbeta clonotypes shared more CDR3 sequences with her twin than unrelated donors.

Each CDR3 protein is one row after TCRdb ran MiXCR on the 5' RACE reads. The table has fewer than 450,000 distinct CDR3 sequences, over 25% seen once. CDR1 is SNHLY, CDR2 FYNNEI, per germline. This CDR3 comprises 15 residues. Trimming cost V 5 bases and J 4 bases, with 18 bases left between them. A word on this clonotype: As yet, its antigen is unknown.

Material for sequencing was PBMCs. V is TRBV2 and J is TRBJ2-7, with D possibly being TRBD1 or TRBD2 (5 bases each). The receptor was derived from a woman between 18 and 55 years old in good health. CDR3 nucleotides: TGTGCCAGCAGTCCGATACCGGGACGACATTACGAGCAGTACTTC. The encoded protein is CASSPIPGRHYEQYF.